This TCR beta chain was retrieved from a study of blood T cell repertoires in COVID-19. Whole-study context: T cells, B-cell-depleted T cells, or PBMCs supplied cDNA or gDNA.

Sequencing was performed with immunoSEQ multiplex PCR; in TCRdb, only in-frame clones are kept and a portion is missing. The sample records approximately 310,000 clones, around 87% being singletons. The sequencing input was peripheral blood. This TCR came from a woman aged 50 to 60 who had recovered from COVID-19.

The CDR3 region has the DNA TGTGCCAGCAGTTTTGGGACTGACTATGGCTACACCTTC. Amino acids: CASSFGTDYGYTF. The chain has TRBV28 and TRBJ1-2; D possibly corresponds to TRBD1 (5 bases). This CDR3 contains 13 residues. V gave up 3 bases and J gave up 3 bases, with 8 bases separating them. Germline V gene lookup returns CDR1 MDHEN and CDR2 SYDVKM.